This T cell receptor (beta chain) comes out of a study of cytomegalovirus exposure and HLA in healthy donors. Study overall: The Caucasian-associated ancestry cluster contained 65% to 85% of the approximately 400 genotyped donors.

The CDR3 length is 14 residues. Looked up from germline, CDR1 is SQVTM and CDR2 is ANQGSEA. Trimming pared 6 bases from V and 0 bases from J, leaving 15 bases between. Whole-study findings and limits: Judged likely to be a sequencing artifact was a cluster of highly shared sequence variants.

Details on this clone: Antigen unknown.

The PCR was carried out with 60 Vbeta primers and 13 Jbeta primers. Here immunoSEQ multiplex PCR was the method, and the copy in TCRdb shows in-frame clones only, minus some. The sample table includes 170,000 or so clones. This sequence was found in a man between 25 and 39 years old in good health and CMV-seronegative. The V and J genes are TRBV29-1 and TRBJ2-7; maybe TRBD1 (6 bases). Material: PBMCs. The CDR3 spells CSVSRTASSYEQYF. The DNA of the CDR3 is TGCAGCGTATCACGGACAGCGAGCTCCTACGAGCAGTACTTC.